The 20 T cell receptor beta chains reported below all come from one sample, sequenced in a study of T cell responses to AZD1222 COVID-19 vaccine. Assay used: immunoSEQ multiplex PCR; TCRdb lists only in-frame clones, some missing. The table lists roughly 79,000 clones, about 90% of them singletons. The sequenced sample was peripheral blood, obtained on day 0 of MenACWY control vaccination. These receptors came from an adult in good health.

The J gene is TRBJ1-3, the V gene TRBV5-8, with a possible D match to TRBD1 (6 bases). The CDR3 consists of 15 residues. Trimming removed 4 bases at V and 0 bases at J, with 11 bases between. The germline CDR1 and CDR2 sequences are SGHTS and YDEGEE. The CDR3 bases are TGTGCCAGCAGCCCCACAGGGATCTCTGGAAACACCATATATTTT. Protein: CASSPTGISGNTIYF.

The rearrangement links TRBV30 to TRBJ1-1; D is uncertain. Germline CDR1 is GTSNPN and CDR2 is SVGIG (reference sequence). The V and J ends lost 1 base and 4 bases respectively, with 10 bases between them. The CDR3 runs 13 residues. The CDR3 coding sequence is TGTGCCTGGAGTGGCCGGCCCCCCACTGAAGCTTTCTTT. It is translated as CAWSGRPPTEAFF.

Turning to this clone: Other nucleotide sequences in the sample specify the same CDR3. The chain combines TRBV19 with TRBJ1-2; tentative D call: TRBD1 (5 bases). Germline CDR1 LNHDA, CDR2 SQIVND (reference sequence). V lost 3 bases, J lost 5 bases, and 19 bases lay in between. The CDR3 covers 16 residues. The CDR3 bases are TGTGCCAGTAGTATTGCCCCCAGTGGTGGGGCTTATGGCTACACCTTC. It translates to CASSIAPSGGAYGYTF.

V usage is TRBV3-1 (or the pseudogene TRBV3-2) and J usage is TRBJ2-1; D not resolved. Germline V gives CDR1 LGHDT, CDR2 YNNKEL (reference sequence). This CDR3 region has 15 residues. The V and J ends lost 1 base and 6 bases respectively, with 13 bases between them. CDR3 region: CASSQVVSSVNEQFF. In DNA form, the CDR3 reads TGTGCCAGCAGCCAAGTCGTCAGCTCAGTCAATGAGCAGTTCTTC.

V gene TRBV7-9 combines with J gene TRBJ2-5; D could derive from TRBD1 or TRBD2 (5 bases each). This CDR3 has 13 residues. The germline CDR1 and CDR2 sequences are SEHNR and FQNEAQ (reference sequence). Trimming cost V 5 bases and J 5 bases, with 12 bases left between them. Written as DNA, the CDR3 is TGTGCCAGCAGCGCGCAGGGCGGGGAGACCCAGTACTTC. It yields the protein CASSAQGGETQYF.

This clone was seen a single time. The chain joins TRBV6-5 to TRBJ1-2; TRBD1 matches 8 bases. Trimming cost V 3 bases and J 4 bases; bases outside gene matches: 7. CDR3 length equals 15 residues. CDR1 and CDR2 from the germline V gene are MNHEY and SVGAGI. CDR3 sequence reads: CASSYQTGGAYGYTF. As DNA, the CDR3 is TGTGCCAGCAGTTATCAAACAGGGGGGGCCTATGGCTACACCTTC.

The chain uses TRBV28 and TRBJ1-5; tentatively, D is TRBD1 (5 bases). Trimming took off 1 base at V and 5 bases at J, with 12 bases between the two ends. The CDR3 has 15 residues. CDR1 is MDHEN and CDR2 is SYDVKM in the germline V gene. The CDR3 DNA is TGTGCCAGCAGTTTATTCGGGCAGGGCTATCAGCCCCAGCATTTT. This encodes CASSLFGQGYQPQHF.

The chain recombines TRBV7-9 with TRBJ2-3, with D maybe TRBD1 (6 bases). Germline V CDR1 and CDR2: SEHNR, FQNEAQ (reference sequence). Trimming took off 4 bases at V and 2 bases at J, with 13 bases between the two ends. The CDR3 has 15 amino acids. CDR3 loop: CASSSDRDNTDTQYF. CDR3 coding DNA: TGTGCCAGCAGCTCGGATCGGGACAACACAGATACGCAGTATTTT.

J is TRBJ2-3 and V is TRBV2; D may be TRBD1 or TRBD2 (5 bases each). The CDR3 runs to 14 residues. V shed 8 bases and J shed 1 base, with 13 bases lying between them. From germline, CDR1 is SNHLY and CDR2 FYNNEI. The DNA of the CDR3 is TGTGCCAGCGCCACAGGACTTCGCACAGATACGCAGTATTTT. Translation: CASATGLRTDTQYF. Based on the CDR3 plus reference TRBV2 and TRBJ2-3, the full variable domain is EPEVTQTPSHQVTQMGQEVILRCVPISNHLYFYWYRQILGQKVEFLVSFYNNEISEKSEIFDDQFSVERPDGSNFTLKIRSTKLEDSAMYFCASATGLRTDTQYFGPGTRLTVL.

The chain combines TRBV12-5 with TRBJ2-5, with 8 positions matching TRBD1. Germline V lookup: CDR1 LGHNT, CDR2 FRNRAP. The CDR3 consists of 14 residues. The ends lost 7 bases at V and 5 bases at J; junction bases unmatched: 9. CDR3 loop: CASAPGTGSETQYF. The CDR3 region has the DNA TGTGCTAGTGCCCCAGGGACAGGTAGCGAGACCCAGTACTTC.

The V call is TRBV9, the J call TRBJ1-2; 8 nucleotides align to TRBD1. V shed 0 bases, J shed 6 bases, and the junction held 4 bases outside the gene matches. The CDR3 spans 14 residues. Germline V lookup: CDR1 SGDLS, CDR2 YYNGEE. The CDR3 is CASSVEQGVDGYTF. DNA of the CDR3: TGTGCCAGCAGCGTAGAACAGGGGGTAGATGGCTACACCTTC.

The V and J genes are TRBV4-1 and TRBJ2-1, with D possibly matching TRBD2 (5 bases). Trimming took 4 bases from V and 8 from J, leaving 18 bases between them. The CDR3 covers 15 residues. CDR1 MGHRA and CDR2 YSYEKL come from the germline V gene. DNA of the CDR3: TGCGCCAGCAGCCCCGCCGCGGGTGTGCTGGATGAGCAGTTCTTC. Translation: CASSPAAGVLDEQFF.

This sequence joins TRBV5-6 and TRBJ1-4, with a possible D match to TRBD1 (6 bases). CDR1 SGHDT and CDR2 YYEEEE come from the germline V gene. CDR3 length: 15 amino acids. Trimming took 0 bases from V and 7 from J, leaving 13 bases between them. For the CDR3, the DNA is TGTGCCAGCAGCTTGGCGTCGGGGGCTCGTGAAAAACTGTTTTTT. This gives the protein CASSLASGAREKLFF. Full variable domain (missing parts from reference TRBV5-6 and TRBJ1-4): DAGVTQSPTHLIKTRGQQVTLRCSPKSGHDTVSWYQQALGQGPQFIFQYYEEEERQRGNFPDRFSGHQFPNYSSELNVNALLLGDSALYLCASSLASGAREKLFFGSGTQLSVL.

The V gene is TRBV6-5, the J gene TRBJ2-1; 11 bases fit TRBD1. Germline V gene data show CDR1 as MNHEY and CDR2 as SVGAGI. The length of the CDR3 is 14 residues. V shed 5 bases, J shed 7 bases, and the junction held 4 bases outside the gene matches. As DNA, the CDR3 is TGTGCCAGCAGTCCCGGGACAGGGGGTAATGAGCAGTTCTTC. This encodes CASSPGTGGNEQFF.

The rearrangement uses TRBV7-2 and TRBJ1-5; tentatively, D is TRBD1 (6 bases). The V and J ends lost 2 bases and 7 bases respectively, with 15 bases between them. The CDR3 covers 15 residues. CDR1 and CDR2 (germline): SGHTA, FQGNSA. This CDR3 is CASSLRVGGRQPQHF. For the CDR3, the DNA is TGTGCCAGCAGCTTAAGGGTAGGGGGTAGGCAGCCCCAGCATTTT. The full variable domain, completed using reference TRBV7-2 and TRBJ1-5, is GAGVSQSPSNKVTEKGKDVELRCDPISGHTALYWYRQSLGQGLEFLIYFQGNSAPDKSGLPSDRFSAERTGGSVSTLTIQRTQQEDSAVYLCASSLRVGGRQPQHFGDGTRLSIL.

This chain joins TRBV28 and TRBJ1-6; D uncertain. CDR1 and CDR2 (germline): MDHEN, SYDVKM. V lost 6 bases to trimming and J lost 7 bases, with 7 bases between them. The CDR3 spans 12 residues. The CDR3 here is CASSQQNSPLHF. As DNA, the CDR3 is TGTGCCAGCAGCCAACAAAATTCACCCCTCCACTTT.

This rearrangement joins TRBV3-1 (or the pseudogene TRBV3-2) to TRBJ2-2; TRBD1 might be the D (6 bases). The germline V and J ends were trimmed by 4 bases and 6 bases, with 9 bases remaining between them. This CDR3 region has 13 residues. The germline gives CDR1 LGHDT, CDR2 YNNKEL (reference sequence). The CDR3 bases are TGTGCCAGCAGCCCACAGGGACCCGGGGAGCTGTTTTTT. Its protein is CASSPQGPGELFF.

This chain links TRBV18 with TRBJ1-1, with TRBD1 matching over 7 bases. V shed 6 bases, J shed 5 bases, and the junction held 9 bases outside the gene matches. CDR1 is KGHSH, CDR2 LQKENI, per germline. This CDR3 is built from 14 residues. CDR3 sequence reads: CASSLTGTETEAFF. In nucleotides, the CDR3 is TGTGCCAGCTCCCTGACAGGGACTGAGACTGAAGCTTTCTTT.

This clone is a singleton in its sample. The J gene is TRBJ2-3, the V gene TRBV18; no clear D gene. CDR3 length: 14 amino acids. Trimming took 3 bases from V and 0 from J, leaving 7 bases between them. CDR1 is KGHSH, CDR2 LQKENI, per germline. The CDR3 bases are TGTGCCAGCTCACCGGTTACTAGCACAGATACGCAGTATTTT. Residues: CASSPVTSTDTQYF.

The rearrangement uses TRBV4-3 and TRBJ2-4; 10 nucleotides agree with TRBD2. The CDR3 length is 17 residues. The J segment lost 2 bases and the V segment lost 2 bases, leaving 6 bases of the junction unmatched. CDR1 LGHNA and CDR2 YSLEER come from the germline V gene. The CDR3 protein is CASSQQSGGVTKNIQYF. Written as DNA, the CDR3 is TGCGCCAGCAGCCAACAAAGCGGGGGGGTTACCAAAAACATTCAGTACTTC.